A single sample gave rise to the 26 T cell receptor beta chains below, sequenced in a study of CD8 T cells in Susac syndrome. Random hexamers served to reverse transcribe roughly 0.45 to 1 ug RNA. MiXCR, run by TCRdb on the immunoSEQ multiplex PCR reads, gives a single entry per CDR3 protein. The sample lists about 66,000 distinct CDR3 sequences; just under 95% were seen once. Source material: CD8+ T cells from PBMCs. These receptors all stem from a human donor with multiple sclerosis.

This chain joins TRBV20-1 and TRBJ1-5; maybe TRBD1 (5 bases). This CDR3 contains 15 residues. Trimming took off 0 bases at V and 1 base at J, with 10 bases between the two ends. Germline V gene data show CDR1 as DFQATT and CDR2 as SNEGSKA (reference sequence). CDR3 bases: TGCAGTGCTAGAGATGAGGGACGAAGCAATCAGCCCCAGCATTTT. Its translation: CSARDEGRSNQPQHF.

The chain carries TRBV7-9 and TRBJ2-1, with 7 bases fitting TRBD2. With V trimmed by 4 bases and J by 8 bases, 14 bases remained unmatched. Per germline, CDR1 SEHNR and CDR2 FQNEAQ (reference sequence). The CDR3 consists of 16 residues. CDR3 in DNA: TGTGCCAGCAGCTCCACTACCGGCGGGAGAGGGTATGAGCAGTTCTTC. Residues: CASSSTTGGRGYEQFF.

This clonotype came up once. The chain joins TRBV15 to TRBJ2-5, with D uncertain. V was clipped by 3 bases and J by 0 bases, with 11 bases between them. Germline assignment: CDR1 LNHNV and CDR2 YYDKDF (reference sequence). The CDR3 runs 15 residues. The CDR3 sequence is CATSRAQRNQETQYF. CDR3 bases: TGTGCCACCAGCAGGGCTCAGCGTAACCAAGAGACCCAGTACTTC.

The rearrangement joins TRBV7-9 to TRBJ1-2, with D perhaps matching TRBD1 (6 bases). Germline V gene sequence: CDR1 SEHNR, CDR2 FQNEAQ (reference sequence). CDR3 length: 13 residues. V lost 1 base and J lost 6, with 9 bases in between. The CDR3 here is CASSLENRDGYTF. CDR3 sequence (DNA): TGTGCCAGCAGCTTAGAGAACAGGGATGGCTACACCTTC.

The CDR3 region is CASSQVWDRALAVTYNEQFF. CDR3 DNA sequence: TGTGCCAGCAGCCAAGTTTGGGACAGGGCGTTAGCGGTAACCTACAATGAGCAGTTCTTC. The rearrangement links TRBV3-1 to TRBJ2-1, with 9 nucleotides matching TRBD1. This CDR3 has 20 amino acids. Germline CDR1 and CDR2: LGHDT and YNNKEL (reference sequence). J gave up 2 bases and V 1 base, and 15 bases lay outside the gene matches.

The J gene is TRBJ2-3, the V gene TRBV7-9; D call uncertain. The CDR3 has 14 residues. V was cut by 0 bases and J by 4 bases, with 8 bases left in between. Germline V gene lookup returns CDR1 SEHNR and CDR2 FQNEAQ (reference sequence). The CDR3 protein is CASSLAMKPDTQYF. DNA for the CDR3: TGTGCCAGCAGCTTAGCGATGAAGCCAGATACGCAGTATTTT.

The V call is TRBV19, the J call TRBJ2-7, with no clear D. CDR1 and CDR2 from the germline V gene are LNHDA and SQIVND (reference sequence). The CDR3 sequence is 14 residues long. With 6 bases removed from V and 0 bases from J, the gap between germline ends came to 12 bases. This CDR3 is CASRSAVNSYEQYF. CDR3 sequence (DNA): TGTGCCAGTAGATCTGCGGTTAACTCCTACGAGCAGTACTTC.

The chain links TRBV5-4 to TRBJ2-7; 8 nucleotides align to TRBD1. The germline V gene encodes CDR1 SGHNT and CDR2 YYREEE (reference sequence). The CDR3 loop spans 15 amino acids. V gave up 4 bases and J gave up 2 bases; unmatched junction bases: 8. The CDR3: CASSTRGTGTYEQYF. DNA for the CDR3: TGTGCCAGCAGCACCCGGGGGACAGGAACCTACGAGCAGTACTTC.

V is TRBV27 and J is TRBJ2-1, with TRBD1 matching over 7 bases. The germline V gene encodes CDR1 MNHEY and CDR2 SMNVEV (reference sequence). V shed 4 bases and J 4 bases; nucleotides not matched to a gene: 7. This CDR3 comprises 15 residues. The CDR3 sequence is CASSSGTELYNEQFF. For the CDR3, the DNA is TGTGCCAGCAGTTCTGGGACAGAGCTGTACAATGAGCAGTTCTTC.

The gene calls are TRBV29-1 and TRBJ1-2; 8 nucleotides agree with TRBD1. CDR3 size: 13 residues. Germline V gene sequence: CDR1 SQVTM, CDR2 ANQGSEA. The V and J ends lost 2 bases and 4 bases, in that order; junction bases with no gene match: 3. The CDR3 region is CSVEPGQGYGYTF. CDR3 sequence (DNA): TGCAGCGTTGAACCTGGACAGGGCTATGGCTACACCTTC.

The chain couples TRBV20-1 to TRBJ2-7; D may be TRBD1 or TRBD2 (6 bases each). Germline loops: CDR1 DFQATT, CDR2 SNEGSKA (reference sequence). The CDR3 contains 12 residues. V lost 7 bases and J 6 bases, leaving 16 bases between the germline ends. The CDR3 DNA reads TGCAGTGGACGGGGGCTTTCGGTCGAGCAGTACTTC. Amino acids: CSGRGLSVEQYF.

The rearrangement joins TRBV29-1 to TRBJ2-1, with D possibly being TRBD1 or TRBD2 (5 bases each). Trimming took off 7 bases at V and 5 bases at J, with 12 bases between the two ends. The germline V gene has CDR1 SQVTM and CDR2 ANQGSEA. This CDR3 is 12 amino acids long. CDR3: CSARGSNNEQFF. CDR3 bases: TGCAGCGCCCGGGGCAGCAACAATGAGCAGTTCTTC.

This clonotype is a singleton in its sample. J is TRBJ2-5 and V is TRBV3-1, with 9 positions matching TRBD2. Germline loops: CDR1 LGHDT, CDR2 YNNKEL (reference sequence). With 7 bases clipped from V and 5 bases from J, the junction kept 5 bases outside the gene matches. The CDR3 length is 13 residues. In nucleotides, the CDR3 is TGTGCCAGCACCGCGGGAGGGCCCGAGACCCAGTACTTC. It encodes CASTAGGPETQYF.

CDR3 sequence: CASSPSKGELFF. CDR3 sequence (DNA): TGTGCCAGCAGTCCTAGTAAGGGGGAGCTGTTTTTT. V gene TRBV6-6 combines with J gene TRBJ2-2, with unresolved D. The CDR3 consists of 12 residues. Trimming took 5 bases from V and 8 from J, leaving 9 bases between them. CDR1 and CDR2 (germline): MNHNY, SVGAGI (reference sequence).

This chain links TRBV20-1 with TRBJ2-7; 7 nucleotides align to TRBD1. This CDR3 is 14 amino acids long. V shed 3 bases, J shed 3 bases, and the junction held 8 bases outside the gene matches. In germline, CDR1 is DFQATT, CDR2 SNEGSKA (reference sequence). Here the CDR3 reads CSARPDRAHYEQYF. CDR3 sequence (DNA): TGCAGTGCTAGGCCAGACAGGGCGCACTACGAGCAGTACTTC.

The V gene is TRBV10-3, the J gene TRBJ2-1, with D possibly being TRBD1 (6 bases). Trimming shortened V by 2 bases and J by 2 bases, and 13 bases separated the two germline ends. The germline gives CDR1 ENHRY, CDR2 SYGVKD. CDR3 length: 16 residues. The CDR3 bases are TGTGCCATCAGTGAGAACGACAGGACCACCTACAATGAGCAGTTCTTC. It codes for CAISENDRTTYNEQFF.

The CDR3 here is CSVEDSWAWAGYTF. The CDR3 region has the DNA TGCAGCGTTGAAGATTCGTGGGCCTGGGCTGGCTACACCTTC. The gene calls are TRBV29-1 and TRBJ1-2; D uncertain. Germline lookup yields CDR1 SQVTM and CDR2 ANQGSEA. CDR3 size: 14 residues. V lost 0 bases and J 7 bases, leaving 15 bases between the germline ends.

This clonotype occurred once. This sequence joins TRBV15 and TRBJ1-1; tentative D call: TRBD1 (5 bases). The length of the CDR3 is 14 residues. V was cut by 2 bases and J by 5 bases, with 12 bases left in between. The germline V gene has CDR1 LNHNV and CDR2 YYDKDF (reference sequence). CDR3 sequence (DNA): TGTGCCACCAGCAGACGACAGATGGGGACTGAAGCTTTCTTT. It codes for CATSRRQMGTEAFF. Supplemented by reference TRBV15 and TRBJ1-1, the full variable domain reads DAMVIQNPRYQVTQFGKPVTLSCSQTLNHNVMYWYQQKSSQAPKLLFHYYDKDFNNEADTPDNFQSRRPNTSFCFLDIRSPGLGDTAMYLCATSRRQMGTEAFFGQGTRLTVV.

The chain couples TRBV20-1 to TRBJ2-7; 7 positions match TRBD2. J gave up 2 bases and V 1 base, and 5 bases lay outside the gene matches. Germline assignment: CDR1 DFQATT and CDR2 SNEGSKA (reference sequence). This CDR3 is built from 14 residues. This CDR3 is CSARGEGEAYEQYF. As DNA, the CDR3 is TGCAGTGCTAGAGGGGAGGGAGAAGCCTACGAGCAGTACTTC.

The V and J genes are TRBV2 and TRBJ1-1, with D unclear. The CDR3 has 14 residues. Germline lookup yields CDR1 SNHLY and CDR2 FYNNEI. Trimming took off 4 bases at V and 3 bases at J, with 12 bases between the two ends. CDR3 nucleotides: TGTGCCAGCAGTGCCAGGTTAGAGGACACTGAAGCTTTCTTT. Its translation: CASSARLEDTEAFF.

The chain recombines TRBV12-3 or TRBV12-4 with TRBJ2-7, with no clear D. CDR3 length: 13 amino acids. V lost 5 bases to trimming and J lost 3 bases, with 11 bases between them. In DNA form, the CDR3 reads TGTGCCAGCAGTCCGCCTGTAGACTACGAGCAGTACTTC. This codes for CASSPPVDYEQYF.

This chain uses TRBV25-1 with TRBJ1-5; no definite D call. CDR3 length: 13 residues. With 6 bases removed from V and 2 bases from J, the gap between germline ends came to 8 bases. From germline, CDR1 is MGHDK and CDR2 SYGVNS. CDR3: CASRPRGNQPQHF. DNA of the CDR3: TGTGCCAGCAGGCCAAGGGGCAATCAGCCCCAGCATTTT.

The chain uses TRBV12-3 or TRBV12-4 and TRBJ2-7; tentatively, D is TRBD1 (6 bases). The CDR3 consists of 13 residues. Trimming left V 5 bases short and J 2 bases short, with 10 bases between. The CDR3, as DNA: TGTGCCAGCAGTCCCTCAGGGGCCTACGAGCAGTACTTC. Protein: CASSPSGAYEQYF.

The CDR3 loop reads CASSERGEQFF. The CDR3 region has the DNA TGTGCCAGCAGTGAGCGCGGTGAGCAGTTCTTC. This chain uses TRBV2 with TRBJ2-1; D unclear. Trimming shortened V by 3 bases and J by 9 bases, and 6 bases separated the two germline ends. The CDR3 is 11 residues long. Germline CDR1 SNHLY, CDR2 FYNNEI.

CDR3 nucleotides: TGTGCCAGCAGTTTGGCAGCGGCGAACACTGAAGCTTTCTTT. Translation: CASSLAAANTEAFF. The rearrangement uses TRBV27 and TRBJ1-1; the D is unclear. V dropped 3 bases and J dropped 1 base, with 9 bases sitting between them. The CDR3 sequence is 14 residues long. CDR1 and CDR2 (germline): MNHEY, SMNVEV (reference sequence).

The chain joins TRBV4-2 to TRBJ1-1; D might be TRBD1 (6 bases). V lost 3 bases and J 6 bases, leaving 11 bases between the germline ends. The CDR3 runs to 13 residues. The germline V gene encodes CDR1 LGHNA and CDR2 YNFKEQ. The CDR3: CASSQLGGPEAFF. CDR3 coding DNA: TGTGCCAGCAGCCAGCTAGGGGGACCTGAAGCTTTCTTT.